The 25 T cell receptor beta chains in this list originate from one sample, sequenced in a study of Ad26.COV2.S vaccination and SARS-CoV-2 variants. Clones were sequenced by immunoSEQ multiplex PCR, and TCRdb holds only the in-frame ones, with some missing. The sample includes 200,000 to 300,000 clones, approximately 87% seen only once; the top ten take about 10%. Treatment: around 19 received Ad26.COV2.S at low or high dose, single or two shots; roughly five received placebo; per-sample allocation not given. Sampling was done on day 63 after the first vaccine or placebo injection. Material: peripheral blood, obtained in a trial of Ad26.COV2.S vaccine versus placebo. The receptors come from a person between 18 and 59 years old who received the Ad26.COV2.S COVID-19 vaccine or a placebo.

The genes are TRBV4-1 and TRBJ1-2, with TRBD1 identical over 7 bases. The V segment lost 0 bases and the J segment 6 bases; nucleotides outside the gene matches: 13. Germline V gene lookup returns CDR1 MGHRA and CDR2 YSYEKL. The CDR3 spans 17 residues. For the CDR3, the DNA is TGCGCCAGCAGCCAAGAAGGTGGGACCCAGGGGGTAAATGGCTACACCTTC. Translated, it gives CASSQEGGTQGVNGYTF.

This clone was recorded once. This chain links TRBV11-2 with TRBJ2-1, with TRBD2 identical over 7 bases. After removal of 2 bases from V and 4 bases from J, the junction contained 5 bases not matched to a gene. The CDR3 consists of 15 residues. The germline V gene encodes CDR1 SGHAT and CDR2 FQNNGV. The CDR3, as DNA: TGTGCCAGCAGCTTATCGTGGGGGGGATACAATGAGCAGTTCTTC. Translating gives CASSLSWGGYNEQFF.

The chain recombines TRBV7-8 with TRBJ1-5; D not resolved. This CDR3 comprises 17 residues. V was cut by 1 base and J by 1 base, with 14 bases left in between. Germline CDR1 SGHVS, CDR2 FQNEAQ. The CDR3 coding sequence is TGTGCCAGCAGCTTAGATCGGTCCCGCGGGAGCAATCAGCCCCAGCATTTT. Translated: CASSLDRSRGSNQPQHF.

V usage is TRBV28 and J usage is TRBJ2-7; D may be TRBD2 (6 bases). The CDR3 has 14 residues. CDR1 and CDR2 from the germline V gene are MDHEN and SYDVKM. Trimming removed 5 bases at V and 7 bases at J, with 18 bases between. The DNA of the CDR3 is TGTGCCAGCAGTCTATCCGGGACCAGCGGGGAGCAGTACTTC. The encoded protein is CASSLSGTSGEQYF.

V and J are TRBV19 and TRBJ2-7; D unclear. V was trimmed by 6 bases and J by 0 bases, leaving 12 bases between them. Per germline, CDR1 LNHDA and CDR2 SQIVND (reference sequence). This CDR3 contains 14 residues. The CDR3 DNA follows: TGTGCCAGTAGGTCCAGTTGGAGCTCCTACGAGCAGTACTTC. This encodes CASRSSWSSYEQYF.

This clone was counted once. The chain couples TRBV5-4 to TRBJ2-1, with 11 bases fitting TRBD2. The CDR3 covers 16 residues. Per the germline V gene, CDR1 is SGHNT and CDR2 is YYREEE (reference sequence). The ends lost 3 bases at V and 6 bases at J; junction bases unmatched: 8. CDR3 amino acids: CASSSILAGGTNEQFF. The CDR3 bases are TGTGCCAGCAGCTCAATCCTAGCGGGGGGTACCAATGAGCAGTTCTTC.

This clone was picked up a small number of times. The chain couples TRBV5-1 to TRBJ2-7, with D possibly matching TRBD2 (6 bases). CDR1 is SGHRS, CDR2 YFSETQ, per germline. The ends were cut back, 0 bases at V and 5 bases at J, with 12 bases in the middle. The CDR3 contains 14 residues. CDR3 in amino acids: CASSLEPGVNEQYF. The CDR3 nucleotides read TGCGCCAGCAGCTTGGAACCGGGAGTCAACGAGCAGTACTTC.

The rearrangement links TRBV7-2 to TRBJ2-7; TRBD2 matches at 7 bases. Germline-derived CDR1 and CDR2 are SGHTA and FQGNSA. V gave up 2 bases and J gave up 5 bases; unmatched junction bases: 12. This CDR3 has 16 amino acids. CDR3: CASSLIAGLPLNEQYF. The CDR3, as DNA: TGTGCCAGCAGCTTAATCGCGGGACTACCATTGAACGAGCAGTACTTC.

Only a few counts were recorded for this clone. The genes are TRBV24-1 and TRBJ1-1; D unresolved. In germline, CDR1 is KGHDR, CDR2 SFDVKD. The length of the CDR3 is 12 residues. V was cut by 1 base and J by 11 bases, with 10 bases left in between. The CDR3 DNA sequence: TGTGCCACCAGTGATTTAAAACGGCGGGCTTTCTTT. It yields the protein CATSDLKRRAFF.

The genes are TRBV7-8 and TRBJ2-5, with 7 bases lining up with TRBD1. The CDR3 runs 17 residues. The germline V gene has CDR1 SGHVS and CDR2 FQNEAQ. J was trimmed by 5 bases and V by 7 bases; bases with no gene match: 19. This CDR3 reads CASNDVGDSGHWETQYF. The CDR3 region has the DNA TGTGCCAGCAACGATGTTGGGGACAGTGGTCACTGGGAGACCCAGTACTTC.

The chain couples TRBV12-3 or TRBV12-4 to TRBJ2-7, with a weak D call TRBD1 (5 bases). The length of the CDR3 is 12 residues. The V gene lost 5 bases and the J gene lost 7 bases, with 12 bases spanning the gap. In DNA, the CDR3 is TGTGCCAGCAGTGGGGCCCAGTGGGAGCAGTACTTC. Amino acid sequence: CASSGAQWEQYF.

This clone was observed a handful of times. The V and J genes are TRBV24-1 and TRBJ1-5, with D possibly matching TRBD1 (5 bases). CDR3 length: 13 residues. Germline V lookup: CDR1 KGHDR, CDR2 SFDVKD. The germline V and J ends were trimmed by 5 bases and 7 bases, with 11 bases remaining between them. The CDR3 nucleotides are TGTGCCACCAGTGCCCAGGGCCTCCAGCCCCAGCATTTT. It yields the protein CATSAQGLQPQHF.

The chain recombines TRBV4-1 with TRBJ2-6; D unclear. V was pared by 2 bases and J by 0 bases, with 17 bases between. Germline assignment: CDR1 MGHRA and CDR2 YSYEKL. The CDR3 contains 19 residues. In DNA, the CDR3 is TGCGCCAGCAGCCAAATTGTAATGCTCCGACGCTCTGGGGCCAACGTCCTGACTTTC. Translation: CASSQIVMLRRSGANVLTF.

In its sample, this clone was seen many times. V is TRBV10-3 and J is TRBJ2-7; 7 bases fit TRBD1. CDR1 and CDR2 from the germline V gene are ENHRY and SYGVKD. V lost 3 bases and J lost 3; bases outside the gene matches: 2. The CDR3 covers 13 residues. The CDR3 protein is CAISDRGFYEQYF. The CDR3 coding sequence is TGTGCCATCAGTGACAGGGGGTTCTACGAGCAGTACTTC.

This chain connects TRBV19 to TRBJ2-1; tentatively, D is TRBD1 or TRBD2 (5 bases each). V was pared by 4 bases and J by 12 bases, with 19 bases between. The CDR3 covers 14 residues. Germline V gives CDR1 LNHDA, CDR2 SQIVND (reference sequence). The CDR3 DNA is TGTGCCAGTAGTAGGGGGAGCGCCTCCCTGGGGCAGTTCTTC. This translates into CASSRGSASLGQFF.

V usage is TRBV5-1 and J usage is TRBJ2-1; 8 bases fit TRBD2. Germline V gives CDR1 SGHRS, CDR2 YFSETQ. V lost 2 bases to trimming and J lost 6 bases; unmatched junction nucleotides: 7. The CDR3 contains 15 residues. The chain's CDR3 is CASSLGTSGVNEQFF. The CDR3 nucleotides are TGCGCCAGCAGCTTAGGGACTAGTGGTGTCAATGAGCAGTTCTTC.

The chain links TRBV28 to TRBJ2-2, with 12 bases identical to TRBD2. The CDR3 spans 17 residues. CDR1 and CDR2 from the germline V gene are MDHEN and SYDVKM. The J segment lost 8 bases and the V segment lost 3 bases, leaving 10 bases of the junction unmatched. The CDR3 DNA sequence: TGTGCCAGCAGTTTGGCCCCGGGACTAGCGGGTCAAGGGGAGCTGTTTTTT. It specifies CASSLAPGLAGQGELFF.

The J gene is TRBJ1-3, the V gene TRBV30; D is undetermined. Germline lookup yields CDR1 GTSNPN and CDR2 SVGIG (reference sequence). V lost 0 bases and J 4 bases, leaving 7 bases between the germline ends. This CDR3 is built from 13 residues. CDR3 in DNA: TGTGCCTGGAGTGTACTGGGGGGAAACACCATATATTTT. Translation: CAWSVLGGNTIYF.

V and J are TRBV19 and TRBJ2-1, with D possibly matching TRBD2 (6 bases). Germline CDR1 LNHDA, CDR2 SQIVND (reference sequence). The CDR3 consists of 13 residues. Trimming took 5 bases from V and 9 from J, leaving 14 bases between them. The CDR3 DNA is TGTGCCAGTAGTCCCTTGACTAGTACTGAGCAGTTCTTC. It encodes CASSPLTSTEQFF. Supplemented by reference TRBV19 and TRBJ2-1, the full variable domain reads DGGITQSPKYLFRKEGQNVTLSCEQNLNHDAMYWYRQDPGQGLRLIYYSQIVNDFQKGDIAEGYSVSREKKESFPLTVTSAQKNPTAFYLCASSPLTSTEQFFGPGTRLTVL.

This chain links TRBV29-1 with TRBJ2-5; D perhaps matches TRBD2 (6 bases). V shed 6 bases and J shed 2 bases, with 19 bases lying between them. Looked up from germline, CDR1 is SQVTM and CDR2 is ANQGSEA. The CDR3 has 15 residues. The CDR3 protein is CSVSVGGVRQETQYF. The CDR3 nucleotides are TGCAGCGTATCCGTGGGGGGAGTAAGGCAAGAGACCCAGTACTTC.

The chain joins TRBV30 to TRBJ1-2; D is undetermined. Trimming removed 4 bases from V and 2 bases from J, with 14 bases in between. The germline gives CDR1 GTSNPN, CDR2 SVGIG (reference sequence). The CDR3 has 14 residues. The CDR3 is CAWTLGFKNYGYTF. The DNA for the CDR3 is TGTGCCTGGACCCTTGGGTTCAAGAACTATGGCTACACCTTC. Complete variable domain (other parts from reference TRBV30 and TRBJ1-2): SQTIHQWPATLVQPVGSPLSLECTVEGTSNPNLYWYRQAAGRGLQLLFYSVGIGQISSEVPQNLSASRPQDRQFILSSKKLLLSDSGFYLCAWTLGFKNYGYTFGSGTRLTVV.

This clone was counted only a few times. In nucleotides, the CDR3 is TGTGCCAGCAGCTTAATATCCGGGGACAATGAGCAGTTCTTC. It yields the protein CASSLISGDNEQFF. The chain couples TRBV7-3 to TRBJ2-1; maybe TRBD2 (5 bases). The CDR3 is made up of 14 amino acids. Trimming removed 1 base from V and 5 bases from J, with 9 bases in between. Germline loops: CDR1 SGHTA, CDR2 FQGTGA.

The gene calls are TRBV18 and TRBJ2-7; 10 bases map to TRBD1. CDR3 length: 19 residues. Germline V gene data show CDR1 as KGHSH and CDR2 as LQKENI. V was clipped by 1 base and J by 1 base; unmatched bases: 13. CDR3 residues: CASSPLSLTGQGFSYEQYF. The CDR3 DNA reads as TGTGCCAGCTCACCACTCTCATTAACGGGACAGGGGTTTTCCTACGAGCAGTACTTC.

The chain joins TRBV28 to TRBJ1-5; TRBD1 matches 7 bases. Germline V gene data show CDR1 as MDHEN and CDR2 as SYDVKM. The CDR3 has 17 residues. After removal of 4 bases from V and 2 bases from J, the junction contained 11 bases not matched to a gene. CDR3 loop: CASSSSRGGRGNQPQHF. DNA for the CDR3: TGTGCCAGCAGTTCTTCAAGAGGGGGCAGAGGCAATCAGCCCCAGCATTTT.

The rearrangement joins TRBV5-1 to TRBJ1-5; D is perhaps TRBD1 (6 bases). V dropped 0 bases and J dropped 7 bases, with 8 bases sitting between them. This CDR3 region has 13 residues. Germline CDR1 SGHRS, CDR2 YFSETQ. The CDR3 nucleotides are TGCGCCAGCAGCTTGGAGACAGGACAGCCCCAGCATTTT. Its translation: CASSLETGQPQHF.